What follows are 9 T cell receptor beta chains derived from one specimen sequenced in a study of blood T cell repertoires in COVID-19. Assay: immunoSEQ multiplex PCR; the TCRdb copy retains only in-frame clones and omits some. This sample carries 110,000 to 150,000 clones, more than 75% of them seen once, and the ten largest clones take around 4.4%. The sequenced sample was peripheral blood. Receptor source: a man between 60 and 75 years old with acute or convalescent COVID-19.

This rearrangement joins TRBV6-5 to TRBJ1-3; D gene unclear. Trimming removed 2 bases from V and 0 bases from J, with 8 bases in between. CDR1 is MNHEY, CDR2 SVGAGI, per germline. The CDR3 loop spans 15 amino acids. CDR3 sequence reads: CASSYSYNSGNTIYF. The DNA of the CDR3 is TGTGCCAGCAGTTACAGTTACAACTCTGGAAACACCATATATTTT.

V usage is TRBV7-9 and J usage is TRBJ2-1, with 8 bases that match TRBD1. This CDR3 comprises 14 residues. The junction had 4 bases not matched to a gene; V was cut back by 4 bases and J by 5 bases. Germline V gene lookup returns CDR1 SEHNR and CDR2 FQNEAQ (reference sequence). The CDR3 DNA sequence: TGTGCCAGCAGCTCCAGGGGGCTGGACAATGAGCAGTTCTTC. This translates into CASSSRGLDNEQFF.

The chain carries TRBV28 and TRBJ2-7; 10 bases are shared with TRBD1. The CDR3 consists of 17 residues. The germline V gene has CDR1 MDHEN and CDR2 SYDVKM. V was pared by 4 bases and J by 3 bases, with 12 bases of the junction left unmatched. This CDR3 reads CASSSPLSGTGVYEQYF. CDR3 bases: TGTGCCAGCAGTTCACCTCTCTCCGGGACAGGGGTCTACGAGCAGTACTTC.

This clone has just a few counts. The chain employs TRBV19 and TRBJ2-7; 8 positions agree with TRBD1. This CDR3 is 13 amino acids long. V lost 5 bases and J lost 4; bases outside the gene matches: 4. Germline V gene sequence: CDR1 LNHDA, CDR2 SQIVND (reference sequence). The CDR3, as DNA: TGTGCCAGTAGTCCCCAGGGGGCGTACGAGCAGTACTTC. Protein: CASSPQGAYEQYF.

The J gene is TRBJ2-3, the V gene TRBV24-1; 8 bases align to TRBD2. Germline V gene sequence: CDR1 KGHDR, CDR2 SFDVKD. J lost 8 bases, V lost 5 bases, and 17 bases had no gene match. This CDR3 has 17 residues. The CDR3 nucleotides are TGTGCCACCAGTGCCCTGGGACTAGAGGGGCCCGGCGGTACGCAGTATTTT. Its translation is CATSALGLEGPGGTQYF.

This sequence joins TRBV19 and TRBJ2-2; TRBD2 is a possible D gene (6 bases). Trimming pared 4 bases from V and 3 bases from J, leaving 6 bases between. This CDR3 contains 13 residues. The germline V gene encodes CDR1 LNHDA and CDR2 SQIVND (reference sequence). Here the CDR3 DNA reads TGTGCCAGTAGTAGACTAGACACCGGGGAGCTGTTTTTT. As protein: CASSRLDTGELFF.

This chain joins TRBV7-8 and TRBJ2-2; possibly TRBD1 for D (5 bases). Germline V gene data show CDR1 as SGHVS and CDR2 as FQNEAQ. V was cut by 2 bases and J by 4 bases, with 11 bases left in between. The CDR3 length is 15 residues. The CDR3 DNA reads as TGTGCCAGCAGCTTACATGGGGCCGTCACCGGGGAGCTGTTTTTT. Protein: CASSLHGAVTGELFF.

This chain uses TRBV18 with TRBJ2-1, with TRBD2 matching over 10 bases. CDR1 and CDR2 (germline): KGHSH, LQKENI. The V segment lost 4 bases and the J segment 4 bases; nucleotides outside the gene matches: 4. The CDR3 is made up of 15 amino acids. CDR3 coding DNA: TGTGCCAGCTCACAAACTAGCGGGACATACAATGAGCAGTTCTTC. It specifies CASSQTSGTYNEQFF.

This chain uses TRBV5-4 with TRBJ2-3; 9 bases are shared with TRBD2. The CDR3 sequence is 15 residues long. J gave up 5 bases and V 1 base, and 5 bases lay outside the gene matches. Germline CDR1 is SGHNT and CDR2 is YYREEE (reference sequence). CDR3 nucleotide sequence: TGTGCCAGCAGCTTGCTTGCGGGGGGGGAAGATACGCAGTATTTT. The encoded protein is CASSLLAGGEDTQYF. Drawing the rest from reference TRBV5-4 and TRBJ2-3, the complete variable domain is ETGVTQSPTHLIKTRGQQVTLRCSSQSGHNTVSWYQQALGQGPQFIFQYYREEENGRGNFPPRFSGLQFPNYSSELNVNALELDDSALYLCASSLLAGGEDTQYFGPGTRLTVL.